Below are 31 T cell receptor beta chains sequenced from a single sample in a study of low-dose radiotherapy and immunotherapy resistance in tumors. This sample's time point: after trial treatment. Treatment denoted: LDRT plus nivolumab, ipilimumab, low-dose cyclophosphamide and aspirin (RACIN trial). TRAV and TRBV primers primed cDNA for both TCRalpha and TCRbeta. TCRs underwent roughly 19 PCR cycles of amplification with a constant-region primer and V-primer adapter. TCRdb passed the reads through MiXCR, listing each CDR3 protein once. The table lists 45,000 or so distinct CDR3 sequences, about 25% of them singletons. This specimen consisted of PBMCs, obtained after low-dose radiotherapy plus immunotherapy. The receptor source for this set is a male donor with prostate cancer.

This clonotype was detected ten times or more. The chain couples TRBV7-8 to TRBJ2-7; unclear D gene. Germline CDR1 reads SGHVS; CDR2 reads FQNEAQ. The CDR3 runs to 13 residues. V lost 0 bases, J lost 2 bases, and 5 bases lay in between. As DNA, the CDR3 is TGTGCCAGCAGCTTAGCCACAACCTACGAGCAGTACTTC. Protein sequence: CASSLATTYEQYF.

The sample holds many counts of this clonotype. The chain has TRBV19 and TRBJ2-1; 10 nucleotides match TRBD2. The J segment lost 1 base and the V segment lost 4 bases, leaving 7 bases of the junction unmatched. The CDR3 is 17 amino acids. From germline, CDR1 is LNHDA and CDR2 SQIVND (reference sequence). CDR3 sequence reads: CASSSNPSGSSYNEQFF. CDR3 DNA sequence: TGTGCCAGTAGTAGCAACCCTAGCGGGAGTTCCTACAATGAGCAGTTCTTC.

This clonotype has ten or more counts. The CDR3 reads CASSSTFRNTGELFF. In DNA, the CDR3 is TGTGCCAGTAGTTCCACTTTCCGCAACACCGGGGAGCTGTTTTTT. The chain combines TRBV19 with TRBJ2-2; unclear D gene. Germline CDR1 and CDR2: LNHDA and SQIVND (reference sequence). V lost 5 bases and J 2 bases, leaving 12 bases between the germline ends. The CDR3 length is 15 residues.

At least ten counts were recorded for this clonotype. The V gene is TRBV7-9, the J gene TRBJ2-7; D unclear. The germline V and J ends were trimmed by 5 bases and 1 base, with 18 bases remaining between them. The CDR3 consists of 16 residues. Germline V gene data show CDR1 as SEHNR and CDR2 as FQNEAQ (reference sequence). CDR3 nucleotide sequence: TGTGCCAGCAGCCCCTCGAAGAGCGCCACTTCCTACGAGCAGTACTTC. Residues: CASSPSKSATSYEQYF. Based on the CDR3 plus reference TRBV7-9 and TRBJ2-7, the full variable domain is DTGVSQNPRHKITKRGQNVTFRCDPISEHNRLYWYRQTLGQGPEFLTYFQNEAQLEKSRLLSDRFSAERPKGSFSTLEIQRTEQGDSAMYLCASSPSKSATSYEQYFGPGTRLTVT.

This clonotype came up many times. This sequence joins TRBV20-1 and TRBJ1-1; perhaps TRBD1 as D (5 bases). CDR1 and CDR2 from the germline V gene are DFQATT and SNEGSKA (reference sequence). The CDR3 length is 14 residues. Deletions cut 4 bases from V and 10 bases from J, with 22 bases between. In DNA form, the CDR3 reads TGCAGTGCTACCCCTGAAGGGGCCACTAATAGAGCTTTCTTT. Translating it yields CSATPEGATNRAFF.

This clonotype was found many times. V gene TRBV29-1 combines with J gene TRBJ2-1, with unresolved D. In germline, CDR1 is SQVTM, CDR2 ANQGSEA. Trimming pared 4 bases from V and 0 bases from J, leaving 10 bases between. The CDR3 spans 14 residues. The CDR3 protein is CSVVKQVSYNEQFF. The CDR3 DNA reads TGCAGCGTTGTTAAGCAGGTCTCCTACAATGAGCAGTTCTTC.

Here the CDR3 reads CASSPQGTNYGYTF. CDR3 DNA sequence: TGTGCCAGCTCACCACAGGGTACTAACTATGGCTACACCTTC. The chain couples TRBV18 to TRBJ1-2; D call uncertain. Per germline, CDR1 KGHSH and CDR2 LQKENI. This CDR3 region has 14 residues. Trimming pared 1 base from V and 0 bases from J, leaving 6 bases between.

This clonotype was detected ten times or more. The rearrangement joins TRBV3-1 to TRBJ1-1; the match to TRBD1 covers 8 bases. This CDR3 contains 14 residues. Germline V gives CDR1 LGHDT, CDR2 YNNKEL (reference sequence). J gave up 9 bases and V 0 bases, and 6 bases lay outside the gene matches. The CDR3 protein is CASSQDLRTGQAFF. The CDR3 bases are TGTGCCAGCAGCCAAGATCTTAGGACAGGGCAAGCTTTCTTT.

This clonotype was seen many times. V gene TRBV5-1 combines with J gene TRBJ2-3, with 7 bases that match TRBD2. The V segment lost 1 base and the J segment 4 bases; nucleotides outside the gene matches: 6. Germline V gene lookup returns CDR1 SGHRS and CDR2 YFSETQ. This CDR3 spans 15 amino acids. The CDR3, as DNA: TGCGCCAGCAGCTTGAACGGGGGGTTTGCAGATACGCAGTATTTT. As protein: CASSLNGGFADTQYF.

Ten or more counts support this clonotype. The chain combines TRBV29-1 with TRBJ2-7; no clear D gene. The CDR3 totals 13 residues. V gave up 1 base and J gave up 2 bases, with 9 bases separating them. Germline loops: CDR1 SQVTM, CDR2 ANQGSEA. CDR3 sequence: CSVEAPATYEQYF. The CDR3 DNA is TGCAGCGTTGAAGCACCAGCAACCTACGAGCAGTACTTC.

The table lists this clonotype with many counts. The V and J genes are TRBV14 and TRBJ1-6; no firm D call. The germline CDR1 and CDR2 sequences are SGHDN and FVKESK. Trimming shortened V by 0 bases and J by 14 bases, and 11 bases separated the two germline ends. This CDR3 has 13 residues. The chain's CDR3 is CASSQDLLGTLHF. CDR3 nucleotides: TGTGCCAGCAGCCAAGACTTACTTGGGACCCTCCACTTT. Drawing the rest from reference TRBV14 and TRBJ1-6, the complete variable domain is EAGVTQFPSHSVIEKGQTVTLRCDPISGHDNLYWYRRVMGKEIKFLLHFVKESKQDESGMPNNRFLAERTGGTYSTLKVQPAELEDSGVYFCASSQDLLGTLHFGNGTRLTVT.

This clonotype was recorded many times. The rearrangement uses TRBV11-2 and TRBJ2-1; D is uncertain. The CDR3 is made up of 13 amino acids. CDR1 and CDR2 from the germline V gene are SGHAT and FQNNGV. V shed 4 bases and J shed 7 bases, with 11 bases lying between them. CDR3 bases: TGTGCCAGCAGCTACCCTCCAGGTAATGAGCAGTTCTTC. Its protein product is CASSYPPGNEQFF.

This clonotype was seen many times. V and J are TRBV5-1 and TRBJ2-2; D gene uncertain. V lost 4 bases to trimming and J lost 5 bases, with 9 bases between them. The CDR3 extends over 13 amino acids. CDR1 SGHRS and CDR2 YFSETQ come from the germline V gene. The CDR3 DNA reads as TGCGCCAGCAGCGGGATGGTTACCGGGGAGCTGTTTTTT. Translation gives CASSGMVTGELFF.

This rearrangement joins TRBV2 to TRBJ2-3; D is undetermined. V was trimmed by 6 bases and J by 0 bases, leaving 13 bases between them. Germline assignment: CDR1 SNHLY and CDR2 FYNNEI. The CDR3 length is 15 residues. The CDR3 DNA sequence: TGTGCCAGCAGCCAAGCTGTCCTGAGCACAGATACGCAGTATTTT. Translation: CASSQAVLSTDTQYF. Based on the CDR3 plus reference TRBV2 and TRBJ2-3, the full variable domain is EPEVTQTPSHQVTQMGQEVILRCVPISNHLYFYWYRQILGQKVEFLVSFYNNEISEKSEIFDDQFSVERPDGSNFTLKIRSTKLEDSAMYFCASSQAVLSTDTQYFGPGTRLTVL.

The sample holds many counts of this clonotype. The chain joins TRBV28 to TRBJ2-2; D is unclear. The CDR3 length is 13 residues. Trimming shortened V by 6 bases and J by 5 bases, and 10 bases separated the two germline ends. Germline loops: CDR1 MDHEN, CDR2 SYDVKM. For the CDR3, the DNA is TGTGCCAGCAGGTCGCCCGGTACCGGGGAGCTGTTTTTT. Amino acids: CASRSPGTGELFF.

The rearrangement joins TRBV6-5 to TRBJ1-6, with D hard to call. The germline V and J ends were trimmed by 4 bases and 7 bases, with 11 bases remaining between them. The CDR3 consists of 14 residues. Germline CDR1 and CDR2: MNHEY and SVGAGI. The CDR3 region is CASSSGQPNSPLHF. The DNA of the CDR3 is TGTGCCAGCAGTTCGGGCCAGCCCAATTCACCCCTCCACTTT.

This clonotype was seen ten or more times. This chain links TRBV4-1 with TRBJ2-3, with unresolved D. Germline CDR1 is MGHRA and CDR2 is YSYEKL. The CDR3 has 13 amino acids. With 1 base removed from V and 8 bases from J, the gap between germline ends came to 10 bases. The DNA of the CDR3 is TGCGCCAGCAGCCAAGGTATCCTTCCTACGCAGTATTTT. This translates into CASSQGILPTQYF.

This clonotype was found many times. The chain uses TRBV2 and TRBJ1-1; the D is unclear. The CDR3 is 14 amino acids. Germline V gives CDR1 SNHLY, CDR2 FYNNEI. The V end was cut by 6 bases, the J end by 2 bases, with 13 bases between. The CDR3 nucleotides read TGTGCCAGCAGCGACCCGGGCGGCAACACTGAAGCTTTCTTT. Translating it yields CASSDPGGNTEAFF. The variable domain in full, completed from reference TRBV2 and TRBJ1-1, reads EPEVTQTPSHQVTQMGQEVILRCVPISNHLYFYWYRQILGQKVEFLVSFYNNEISEKSEIFDDQFSVERPDGSNFTLKIRSTKLEDSAMYFCASSDPGGNTEAFFGQGTRLTVV.

This clonotype was found many times. This chain uses TRBV7-9 with TRBJ2-5, with 8 bases fitting TRBD2. The CDR3 runs to 15 residues. From germline, CDR1 is SEHNR and CDR2 FQNEAQ (reference sequence). With V trimmed by 5 bases and J by 5 bases, 10 bases remained unmatched. CDR3 in amino acids: CASSQPGTRTETQYF. The CDR3 DNA follows: TGTGCCAGCAGCCAACCCGGGACTAGAACTGAGACCCAGTACTTC.

This clonotype came up many times. The chain is built from TRBV6-2 or TRBV6-3 and TRBJ2-4; D perhaps matches TRBD2 (6 bases). The V and J ends lost 7 bases and 11 bases respectively, with 12 bases between them. CDR3 length equals 11 residues. The germline CDR1 and CDR2 sequences are MNHEY and SVGEGT. The CDR3 DNA follows: TGTGCCAGCATGTGGGGACTTTTTCAGTACTTC. Translation gives CASMWGLFQYF.

This clonotype showed up many times. The chain is built from TRBV12-3 or TRBV12-4 and TRBJ2-2, with a possible D match to TRBD1 (6 bases). Trimming left V 4 bases short and J 2 bases short, with 23 bases between. The CDR3 spans 19 residues. CDR3 loop: CASSSAAKSGTPNTGELFF. In nucleotides, the CDR3 is TGTGCCAGCAGTTCAGCCGCGAAGTCCGGGACACCTAACACCGGGGAGCTGTTTTTT.

In the case of this clonotype: Given a far larger clone just one base away, this is likely a sequencing read error. This chain links TRBV3-1 with TRBJ2-1; D is undetermined. There are 13 residues in the CDR3. Trimming pared 1 base from V and 10 bases from J, leaving 11 bases between. Germline CDR1 reads LGHDT; CDR2 reads YNNKEL (reference sequence). CDR3 sequence reads: CASSQAETYEQFF. The CDR3 coding sequence is TGTGCCAGCAGCCAAGCGGAAACCTACGAGCAGTTCTTC.

This clonotype has a count of ten or more. The chain couples TRBV19 to TRBJ1-2, with 9 bases lining up with TRBD1. The ends lost 5 bases at V and 3 bases at J; junction bases unmatched: 7. The CDR3 has 15 amino acids. CDR1 and CDR2 (germline): LNHDA, SQIVND (reference sequence). CDR3 in DNA: TGTGCCAGTAGTCCCCCCGGGACAGGGTACTATGGCTACACCTTC. Protein product: CASSPPGTGYYGYTF.

The chain joins TRBV29-1 to TRBJ2-5; D may be TRBD2 (6 bases). This CDR3 has 14 amino acids. CDR1 SQVTM and CDR2 ANQGSEA come from the germline V gene. The germline V and J ends were trimmed by 0 bases and 7 bases, with 15 bases remaining between them. This chain's CDR3 is CSVEDYSGRVTQYF. The CDR3 DNA sequence: TGCAGCGTTGAAGATTATAGCGGTAGAGTGACCCAGTACTTC. The full variable domain, in which reference TRBV29-1 and TRBJ2-5 provide the parts outside the CDR3, is SAVISQKPSRDICQRGTSLTIQCQVDSQVTMMFWYRQQPGQSLTLIATANQGSEATYESGFVIDKFPISRPNLTFSTLTVSNMSPEDSSIYLCSVEDYSGRVTQYFGPGTRLLVL.

This clonotype showed up many times. The chain links TRBV7-9 to TRBJ2-3; D is ambiguous. Trimming removed 10 bases at V and 2 bases at J, with 16 bases between. The germline V gene encodes CDR1 SEHNR and CDR2 FQNEAQ (reference sequence). This CDR3 has 14 residues. The CDR3 nucleotides read TGTGCCATCGAGGACCCGTTCTTCACAGATACGCAGTATTTT. It specifies CAIEDPFFTDTQYF.

This clonotype was counted ten times or more. V usage is TRBV5-3 and J usage is TRBJ2-7; 7 nucleotides agree with TRBD1. Being an ORF, TRBV5-3 has a function that is uncertain. The V and J ends lost 1 base and 0 bases, in that order; junction bases with no gene match: 4. This CDR3 is built from 15 residues. CDR3 protein: CARSLPDRSSYEQYF. CDR3 sequence (DNA): TGTGCCAGAAGCTTGCCGGACAGGAGCTCCTACGAGCAGTACTTC.

This clonotype was detected many times. The chain employs TRBV5-1 and TRBJ2-7; TRBD1 matches 7 bases. Germline loops: CDR1 SGHRS, CDR2 YFSETQ. The CDR3 length is 19 residues. The J segment lost 3 bases and the V segment lost 0 bases, leaving 18 bases of the junction unmatched. CDR3 in amino acids: CASSLAWGGRDREYYEQYF. The CDR3 DNA reads as TGCGCCAGCAGCTTGGCCTGGGGTGGCCGGGACAGAGAATACTACGAGCAGTACTTC.

This clonotype has a count of ten or more. This rearrangement joins TRBV19 to TRBJ2-1; 9 nucleotides match TRBD1. This CDR3 has 14 amino acids. The germline gives CDR1 LNHDA, CDR2 SQIVND (reference sequence). The V and J ends lost 5 bases and 7 bases, in that order; junction bases with no gene match: 6. CDR3 nucleotides: TGTGCCAGTAGTGCAACAGGGGGCGGTAATGAGCAGTTCTTC. This translates into CASSATGGGNEQFF. Combining the CDR3 with reference TRBV19 and TRBJ2-1 gives the whole variable domain DGGITQSPKYLFRKEGQNVTLSCEQNLNHDAMYWYRQDPGQGLRLIYYSQIVNDFQKGDIAEGYSVSREKKESFPLTVTSAQKNPTAFYLCASSATGGGNEQFFGPGTRLTVL.

The chain has TRBV5-1 and TRBJ2-7; TRBD2 matches at 10 bases. Germline loops: CDR1 SGHRS, CDR2 YFSETQ. The junction had 6 bases not matched to a gene; V was cut back by 4 bases and J by 5 bases. This CDR3 contains 14 residues. CDR3 DNA sequence: TGCGCCAGCAGCGCCAACGGGACTAGCGACGAGCAGTACTTC. Protein: CASSANGTSDEQYF.

This clonotype was observed a few times. The chain employs TRBV28 and TRBJ1-2; possible D gene TRBD1, 5 bases. In germline, CDR1 is MDHEN, CDR2 SYDVKM. The CDR3 runs to 12 residues. Trimming stripped 4 bases from V and 9 bases from J, with 12 bases between. CDR3 protein: CASSSGSLSYTF. CDR3 bases: TGTGCCAGCAGTTCAGGGTCTTTGAGCTACACCTTC.

This clonotype was counted at least ten times. V usage is TRBV11-3 and J usage is TRBJ2-2; no reliable D call. V was shortened by 0 bases and J by 1 base, with 9 bases between the two germline ends. Germline-derived CDR1 and CDR2 are SGHNT and YENEEA. The CDR3 totals 16 residues. CDR3 region: CASSLDLAGNTGELFF. CDR3 coding DNA: TGTGCCAGCAGCTTAGATCTGGCTGGGAACACCGGGGAGCTGTTTTTT.